The clone carrying this TCR beta chain was seen only a few times. The source material, RNA transcripts, was used to amplify TCR beta CDR3 regions. The TCR CDR3 first-round RT-PCR relied on the HTBI primer set. TCRdb recomputed calls from the multiplex PCR reads with MiXCR, one row per CDR3 protein. Of about 600,000 distinct CDR3 sequences detected, about a sixth appear once; the ten largest clones hold under 3.5%. At least 3 on the Clinical Activity Score was recorded for ophthalmopathy patients, who also had NOSPECS grade at least 4 and duration under 3 months. Diagnostic decisions used clinical symptoms, serum thyroxine and TRAb, thyroid ultrasound and orbital computed tomography. This sample is part of a study of T cells in Graves' hyperthyroidism and ophthalmopathy. V lost 1 base to trimming and J lost 4 bases; unmatched junction nucleotides: 2. Germline V gives CDR1 SEHNR, CDR2 FQNEAQ (reference sequence). This CDR3 has 14 amino acids.

The rearrangement links TRBV7-9 to TRBJ2-3, with 7 positions matching TRBD2. This TCR was recovered from a woman aged 40 to 50 with Graves' ophthalmopathy. The sequenced sample was blood. The CDR3 nucleotides are TGTGCCAGCAGCTTAGGTCGGGGGGCAGATACGCAGTATTTT. Protein: CASSLGRGADTQYF. Drawing the rest from reference TRBV7-9 and TRBJ2-3, the complete variable domain is DTGVSQNPRHKITKRGQNVTFRCDPISEHNRLYWYRQTLGQGPEFLTYFQNEAQLEKSRLLSDRFSAERPKGSFSTLEIQRTEQGDSAMYLCASSLGRGADTQYFGPGTRLTVL.